This T cell receptor beta chain was sequenced during a study of blood T cell repertoires in COVID-19. Study information: The study drew acute and convalescent COVID-19 samples from the United States, Italy and Spain. PBMCs, B-cell-depleted T cells, or T cells provided the cDNA or gDNA that made up the material.

Methods used by the authors: The assay estimated nucleated cells by amplifying reference gene primers. Libraries were prepared by immunoSEQ multiplex PCR; TCRdb keeps only in-frame clonotypes and omits some of them. That table supplies the V and J calls and clone size; D and trimming were determined from the DNA. Here the sample spans 150,000 to 200,000 clones, roughly nine tenths being singletons. A remark on this clone: Other DNA sequences of this sample code for an identical CDR3.

CDR3 size: 13 residues. The V end lost 3 bases, the J end lost 0 bases, and 8 bases lay between the germline ends. Per the germline V gene, CDR1 is DFQATT and CDR2 is SNEGSKA (reference sequence). This TCR derives from a man between 65 and 85 years old with active or convalescent COVID-19. Sequences were obtained from peripheral blood. This rearrangement joins TRBV20-1 to TRBJ1-1; a possible D gene is TRBD1 (6 bases). CDR3 loop: CSASRGLNTEAFF. As DNA, the CDR3 is TGCAGTGCTAGTAGGGGGTTGAACACTGAAGCTTTCTTT.